One and the same sample provided the 13 T cell receptor beta chains below, sequenced in a study of CD8+ T cells in alopecia areata. Sequencing templates came from extracted RNA that was reverse transcribed into cDNA. Profiled with immunoSEQ multiplex PCR; TCRdb holds only in-frame clones, not every one. Of about 200,000 clones listed, less than 75% are singletons. The treatment is: oral pan-JAK inhibitor, 5-10 mg twice daily. Sequencing used CD4+ T cells sorted from blood, obtained at week 4, from a patient treated with tofacitinib. All receptors derive from a human donor with alopecia areata.

This clone came up a few times. The rearrangement links TRBV9 to TRBJ2-7; D may be TRBD2 (6 bases). The CDR3 covers 15 residues. CDR1 SGDLS and CDR2 YYNGEE come from the germline V gene. Trimming left V 2 bases short and J 6 bases short, with 18 bases between. For the CDR3, the DNA is TGTGCCAGCAGCGTGGATGGCAGGGCAGCGGGCGAGCAGTACTTC. It yields the protein CASSVDGRAAGEQYF.

The V gene is TRBV27, the J gene TRBJ2-7, with D maybe TRBD2 (5 bases). The germline V gene has CDR1 MNHEY and CDR2 SMNVEV (reference sequence). V was trimmed by 3 bases and J by 4 bases, leaving 13 bases between them. The CDR3 spans 14 residues. This CDR3 is CASSFAPTGYEQYF. The CDR3 DNA follows: TGTGCCAGCAGTTTTGCCCCGACGGGGTACGAGCAGTACTTC.

The V and J genes are TRBV29-1 and TRBJ1-2, with D perhaps matching TRBD1 (5 bases). The ends were cut back, 7 bases at V and 4 bases at J, with 13 bases in the middle. The CDR3 length is 12 residues. Germline V gene lookup returns CDR1 SQVTM and CDR2 ANQGSEA. CDR3 nucleotides: TGCAGCGCCTTGGCGGGGACCTATGGCTACACCTTC. Translation gives CSALAGTYGYTF.

The chain joins TRBV29-1 to TRBJ2-3; unclear D gene. Per the germline V gene, CDR1 is SQVTM and CDR2 is ANQGSEA. The CDR3 sequence is 14 residues long. V lost 3 bases to trimming and J lost 0 bases, with 10 bases between them. The CDR3 nucleotides read TGCAGCGTTGAGAAGGGTTCTAGCACAGATACGCAGTATTTT. It codes for CSVEKGSSTDTQYF.

V usage is TRBV29-1 and J usage is TRBJ1-5, with 10 bases aligning to TRBD1. The V segment lost 6 bases and the J segment 5 bases; nucleotides outside the gene matches: 7. The CDR3 is 14 residues long. Germline V gene data show CDR1 as SQVTM and CDR2 as ANQGSEA. The chain's CDR3 is CSVATGTGDQPQHF. CDR3 DNA: TGCAGCGTAGCGACCGGGACAGGGGATCAGCCCCAGCATTTT.

The chain uses TRBV29-1 and TRBJ2-1; perhaps TRBD1 as D (6 bases). CDR1 is SQVTM, CDR2 ANQGSEA, per germline. The CDR3 consists of 13 residues. V was cut by 5 bases and J by 4 bases, with 12 bases left in between. CDR3 protein: CSVLRGQYNEQFF. In nucleotides, the CDR3 is TGCAGCGTTCTCAGGGGCCAATACAATGAGCAGTTCTTC.

This chain connects TRBV11-3 to TRBJ2-1; possibly TRBD2 for D (6 bases). The CDR3 length is 14 residues. Germline V gives CDR1 SGHNT, CDR2 YENEEA. Between the trimmed V and J ends, which lost 2 bases and 5 bases, there was a span of 10 bases. Here the CDR3 reads CASSLRGYDNEQFF. The CDR3 DNA reads as TGTGCCAGCAGCTTACGGGGGTACGACAATGAGCAGTTCTTC.

The chain links TRBV15 to TRBJ1-1; D remains unclear. Germline-derived CDR1 and CDR2 are LNHNV and YYDKDF (reference sequence). The CDR3 spans 13 residues. V was shortened by 0 bases and J by 5 bases, with 7 bases between the two germline ends. CDR3 sequence: CATSRETWTEAFF. CDR3 nucleotide sequence: TGTGCCACCAGCAGAGAGACCTGGACTGAAGCTTTCTTT.

This clone came up a few times. The rearrangement joins TRBV7-2 to TRBJ2-3, with D perhaps assigned TRBD1 or TRBD2 (6 bases each). The V and J ends lost 5 bases and 3 bases respectively, with 18 bases between them. The CDR3 has 16 amino acids. Germline V CDR1 and CDR2: SGHTA, FQGNSA. In nucleotides, the CDR3 is TGTGCCAGCAGCCTAGAGGGGGGTGGCGGGACAGATACGCAGTATTTT. It is translated as CASSLEGGGGTDTQYF.

This clone was seen a handful of times. The gene calls are TRBV29-1 and TRBJ2-7, with 7 bases aligning to TRBD1. J lost 5 bases, V lost 6 bases, and 10 bases had no gene match. The germline V gene has CDR1 SQVTM and CDR2 ANQGSEA. CDR3 length: 13 amino acids. CDR3 sequence reads: CSVRGRLSDEQYF. CDR3 DNA sequence: TGCAGCGTGAGGGGGCGCCTGTCGGACGAGCAGTACTTC.

This clone was seen only a few times. The V gene is TRBV20-1, the J gene TRBJ1-1, with D unclear. Trimming removed 6 bases from V and 7 bases from J, with 9 bases in between. The CDR3 loop spans 10 amino acids. In germline, CDR1 is DFQATT, CDR2 SNEGSKA (reference sequence). The CDR3 spells CSASTSEAFF. The CDR3 DNA sequence: TGCAGTGCATCGACCAGTGAAGCTTTCTTT.

The chain uses TRBV6-6 and TRBJ2-3; possible D gene TRBD2, 7 bases. V dropped 2 bases and J dropped 8 bases, with 17 bases sitting between them. The CDR3 runs to 15 residues. Per the germline V gene, CDR1 is MNHNY and CDR2 is SVGAGI (reference sequence). CDR3 nucleotides: TGTGCCAGCAGTTACGAGGGGGGGCGAGAGGGTACGCAGTATTTT. It translates to CASSYEGGREGTQYF.

This clone was observed a few times. The chain joins TRBV6-6 to TRBJ1-3, with D uncertain. In germline, CDR1 is MNHNY, CDR2 SVGAGI (reference sequence). V was pared by 6 bases and J by 0 bases, with 9 bases between. There are 14 residues in the CDR3. This CDR3 reads CASRAVSSGNTIYF. The CDR3 nucleotides are TGTGCCAGCAGGGCAGTGAGCTCTGGAAACACCATATATTTT.